Shown below are 27 T cell receptor beta chains from a single sample sequenced in a study of T cell responses to AZD1222 COVID-19 vaccine. Data came from immunoSEQ multiplex PCR; TCRdb stores just in-frame clones and leaves some out. The sample carries fewer than 120,000 clones, around 85% recorded once. Source: peripheral blood, taken on day 0 of AZD1222 vaccination. These receptors were taken from an adult in good health.

The chain recombines TRBV15 with TRBJ2-7; 9 bases line up with TRBD2. The V gene end was trimmed by 0 bases and the J gene end by 0 bases; junction bases not matched to a gene: 6. This CDR3 comprises 17 residues. Germline loops: CDR1 LNHNV, CDR2 YYDKDF (reference sequence). DNA for the CDR3: TGTGCCACCAGCAGAGATGGGCGGGAGGGCTTCTCCTACGAGCAGTACTTC. It is translated as CATSRDGREGFSYEQYF.

The rearrangement joins TRBV19 to TRBJ2-3; D might be TRBD1 (6 bases). The CDR3 has 12 residues. Trimming stripped 10 bases from V and 2 bases from J, with 10 bases between. Germline CDR1 is LNHDA and CDR2 is SQIVND (reference sequence). CDR3 amino acids: CATSGDTDTQYF. The CDR3 DNA follows: TGTGCCACCTCAGGGGACACAGATACGCAGTATTTT.

The gene calls are TRBV19 and TRBJ1-1; weak D call: TRBD1 (5 bases). CDR3 length: 16 amino acids. V was clipped by 6 bases and J by 5 bases, with 22 bases between them. Germline-derived CDR1 and CDR2 are LNHDA and SQIVND (reference sequence). As DNA, the CDR3 is TGTGCCAGTAGGCCTGGGGCAGCGAATCTCGGTACTGAAGCTTTCTTT. Its protein product is CASRPGAANLGTEAFF.

The chain is built from TRBV9 and TRBJ2-1; TRBD1 might be the D (5 bases). The CDR3 is made up of 15 amino acids. Germline-derived CDR1 and CDR2 are SGDLS and YYNGEE. The germline V and J ends were trimmed by 0 bases and 6 bases, with 13 bases remaining between them. The CDR3 loop reads CASSVARVGPNEQFF. As DNA, the CDR3 is TGTGCCAGCAGCGTAGCCAGGGTGGGTCCCAATGAGCAGTTCTTC.

The chain combines TRBV2 with TRBJ1-1; D gene unclear. The germline V and J ends were trimmed by 2 bases and 2 bases, with 9 bases remaining between them. The germline V gene has CDR1 SNHLY and CDR2 FYNNEI. The CDR3 is made up of 14 amino acids. The CDR3 coding sequence is TGTGCCAGCAGTGAACGGCAGATTAACACTGAAGCTTTCTTT. Protein sequence: CASSERQINTEAFF.

This clone was picked up one time. The chain couples TRBV14 to TRBJ2-7, with 10 positions matching TRBD1. This CDR3 is 15 amino acids long. V lost 2 bases to trimming and J lost 3 bases; unmatched junction nucleotides: 4. Germline CDR1 SGHDN, CDR2 FVKESK. CDR3 amino acids: CASSQWDRGDYEQYF. The CDR3 nucleotides are TGTGCCAGCAGCCAATGGGACAGGGGAGACTACGAGCAGTACTTC.

The table lists this clone with a few counts. The chain joins TRBV28 to TRBJ1-1; TRBD1 agrees at 8 bases. Germline CDR1 MDHEN, CDR2 SYDVKM. The CDR3 extends over 16 amino acids. Germline trimming cut 4 bases from V and 0 bases from J; bases unmatched to any gene: 7. The CDR3 protein is CASSSPWTGLNTEAFF. The CDR3 DNA reads TGTGCCAGCAGTTCCCCATGGACAGGGCTGAACACTGAAGCTTTCTTT.

This clone was observed a single time. The chain links TRBV6-2 or TRBV6-3 to TRBJ1-5; 9 nucleotides line up with TRBD1. With 4 bases clipped from V and 6 bases from J, the junction kept 10 bases outside the gene matches. CDR1 is MNHEY, CDR2 SVGEGT, per germline. This CDR3 is 16 amino acids long. For the CDR3, the DNA is TGTGCCAGCAGTTTCACAACCGGGACAGGGACTCAGCCCCAGCATTTT. Amino acid sequence: CASSFTTGTGTQPQHF.

This chain links TRBV7-2 with TRBJ2-2; TRBD2 is a possible D gene (5 bases). Per germline, CDR1 SGHTA and CDR2 FQGNSA. CDR3 length: 14 residues. Trimming took 3 bases from V and 3 from J, leaving 8 bases between them. The CDR3 protein is CASSFGIDTGELFF. The CDR3 region has the DNA TGTGCCAGCAGCTTCGGGATCGACACCGGGGAGCTGTTTTTT.

The rearrangement links TRBV10-3 to TRBJ1-1; D is perhaps TRBD1 (5 bases). The CDR3 has 13 amino acids. V shed 3 bases and J shed 6 bases, with 11 bases lying between them. Germline V gives CDR1 ENHRY, CDR2 SYGVKD. CDR3 coding DNA: TGTGCCATCAGTGAATTTAGGGACCCTGAAGCTTTCTTT. Translated: CAISEFRDPEAFF.

This clone has more than one count but fewer than ten. The J gene is TRBJ1-6, the V gene TRBV3-1 (or the pseudogene TRBV3-2); no firm D call. This CDR3 region has 13 residues. In germline, CDR1 is LGHDT, CDR2 YNNKEL (reference sequence). V was cut by 5 bases and J by 12 bases, with 14 bases left in between. The CDR3 DNA sequence: TGTGCCAGCAGCGCGGGCTGGGAAGTACCCCTCCACTTT. Translation: CASSAGWEVPLHF.

The chain has TRBV7-9 and TRBJ2-7; possible D gene TRBD1, 5 bases. CDR1 and CDR2 (germline): SEHNR, FQNEAQ (reference sequence). This CDR3 region has 14 residues. V was shortened by 5 bases and J by 0 bases, with 11 bases between the two germline ends. The CDR3 region is CASSQPGISYEQYF. The CDR3 nucleotides read TGTGCCAGCAGCCAGCCAGGGATCTCCTACGAGCAGTACTTC.

The chain joins TRBV30 to TRBJ1-1; D remains ambiguous. Germline V gene data show CDR1 as GTSNPN and CDR2 as SVGIG (reference sequence). The CDR3 runs 12 residues. The V end lost 2 bases, the J end lost 5 bases, and 9 bases lay between the germline ends. The CDR3 reads CAWSPQATEAFF. In nucleotides, the CDR3 is TGTGCCTGGAGTCCTCAGGCGACTGAAGCTTTCTTT.

The J gene is TRBJ1-3, the V gene TRBV6-5; 7 nucleotides line up with TRBD1. The CDR3 loop spans 14 amino acids. CDR1 and CDR2 from the germline V gene are MNHEY and SVGAGI. The V segment lost 6 bases and the J segment 4 bases; nucleotides outside the gene matches: 6. The CDR3 reads CASRGQAIGNTIYF. Written as DNA, the CDR3 is TGTGCCAGCAGAGGACAGGCAATAGGAAACACCATATATTTT.

The chain links TRBV9 to TRBJ1-1; no definite D call. The CDR3 is made up of 14 amino acids. V was cut by 4 bases and J by 1 base, with 11 bases left in between. Germline V gives CDR1 SGDLS, CDR2 YYNGEE. The CDR3 spells CASSLHETNTEAFF. The CDR3 DNA reads as TGTGCCAGCAGCCTACATGAGACGAACACTGAAGCTTTCTTT.

A single count supports this clone. V is TRBV4-3 and J is TRBJ1-1; D is uncertain. V was clipped by 1 base and J by 5 bases, with 14 bases between them. The CDR3 spans 15 residues. CDR1 LGHNA and CDR2 YSLEER come from the germline V gene. CDR3 bases: TGCGCCAGCAGCCAAGGGGCTAAGGAAAGGACTGAAGCTTTCTTT. Translated: CASSQGAKERTEAFF.

This clone turned up a few times. The V gene is TRBV6-5, the J gene TRBJ1-3, with a possible D match to TRBD1 (6 bases). The CDR3 extends over 15 amino acids. With 5 bases removed from V and 2 bases from J, the gap between germline ends came to 13 bases. Germline CDR1 MNHEY, CDR2 SVGAGI. CDR3: CASSRQTGTGNTIYF. DNA of the CDR3: TGTGCCAGCAGTAGACAAACAGGGACTGGAAACACCATATATTTT.

J is TRBJ2-7 and V is TRBV29-1; 8 bases line up with TRBD1. This CDR3 has 12 residues. Trimming cost V 6 bases and J 5 bases; bases outside gene matches: 6. Germline V gives CDR1 SQVTM, CDR2 ANQGSEA. CDR3 coding DNA: TGCAGCGTGAGGACAGGGCGGAACGAGCAGTACTTC. It encodes CSVRTGRNEQYF.

The chain uses TRBV28 and TRBJ1-2; D is uncertain. The CDR3 totals 12 residues. Looked up from germline, CDR1 is MDHEN and CDR2 is SYDVKM. V shed 2 bases and J shed 8 bases, with 9 bases lying between them. The CDR3 sequence: CASSLTSLGYTF. The DNA of the CDR3 is TGTGCCAGCAGTTTAACCTCATTGGGCTACACCTTC.

This chain uses TRBV18 with TRBJ1-1, with D uncertain. The CDR3 consists of 13 residues. The V end was cut by 3 bases, the J end by 7 bases, with 12 bases between. CDR1 is KGHSH and CDR2 is LQKENI in the germline V gene. Written as DNA, the CDR3 is TGTGCCAGCTCACCCCGTACGGTGAGTGAAGCTTTCTTT. It is translated as CASSPRTVSEAFF.

The sample holds a few counts of this clone. The CDR3 DNA reads as TGTGCCAGCTCAGGGGCTAATGAAAAACTGTTTTTT. It specifies CASSGANEKLFF. The J gene is TRBJ1-4, the V gene TRBV18; D gene uncertain. V gave up 5 bases and J gave up 3 bases, with 4 bases separating them. Germline CDR1 is KGHSH and CDR2 is LQKENI. The CDR3 loop spans 12 amino acids. Full variable domain (outside the CDR3, taken from reference TRBV18 and TRBJ1-4): NAGVMQNPRHLVRRRGQEARLRCSPMKGHSHVYWYRQLPEEGLKFMVYLQKENIIDESGMPKERFSAEFPKEGPSILRIQQVVRGDSAAYFCASSGANEKLFFGSGTQLSVL.

The chain uses TRBV14 and TRBJ1-1; D is uncertain. V dropped 11 bases and J dropped 1 base, with 14 bases sitting between them. Germline V gives CDR1 SGHDN, CDR2 FVKESK. The CDR3 extends over 13 amino acids. The CDR3 spells CAGGRAANTEAFF. The CDR3 nucleotides are TGTGCCGGCGGTAGGGCAGCGAACACTGAAGCTTTCTTT.

The chain carries TRBV27 and TRBJ1-1; no clear D. CDR1 is MNHEY and CDR2 is SMNVEV in the germline V gene (reference sequence). V was shortened by 2 bases and J by 4 bases, with 8 bases between the two germline ends. The CDR3 length is 13 residues. CDR3 loop: CASSLQAITEAFF. CDR3 coding DNA: TGTGCCAGCAGTTTACAGGCCATCACTGAAGCTTTCTTT.

The CDR3 protein is CASSGIGTGGEKLFF. The DNA for the CDR3 is TGTGCCAGCTCAGGAATCGGGACAGGGGGAGAAAAACTGTTTTTT. The chain combines TRBV18 with TRBJ1-4; the match to TRBD1 covers 11 bases. CDR1 is KGHSH and CDR2 is LQKENI in the germline V gene. Trimming cost V 5 bases and J 8 bases; bases outside gene matches: 7. The CDR3 has 15 residues.

This rearrangement joins TRBV19 to TRBJ1-5; TRBD1 agrees at 7 bases. The CDR3 totals 14 residues. Germline CDR1 reads LNHDA; CDR2 reads SQIVND (reference sequence). J lost 4 bases, V lost 6 bases, and 6 bases had no gene match. CDR3 in DNA: TGTGCCAGTAGCGAACGACAGGGTAATCAGCCCCAGCATTTT. Translation gives CASSERQGNQPQHF.

The rearrangement links TRBV28 to TRBJ1-5; TRBD1 matches 9 bases. CDR3 length equals 14 residues. Trimming cost V 5 bases and J 7 bases; bases outside gene matches: 6. Germline lookup yields CDR1 MDHEN and CDR2 SYDVKM. This CDR3 reads CASSPRTGVQPQHF. The CDR3 nucleotides are TGTGCCAGCAGTCCGAGGACAGGGGTCCAGCCCCAGCATTTT.

This sequence joins TRBV28 and TRBJ1-2; possibly TRBD1 for D (5 bases). Trimming took 3 bases from V and 8 from J, leaving 22 bases between them. The CDR3 covers 16 residues. Germline V gene data show CDR1 as MDHEN and CDR2 as SYDVKM. In nucleotides, the CDR3 is TGTGCCAGCAGTTTCTTGGGAGGACCAGGGCAGTCGGGCTACACCTTC. It specifies CASSFLGGPGQSGYTF.